These 10 T cell receptor beta chains originate from one sample sequenced in a study of blood T cell repertoires in COVID-19. Here immunoSEQ multiplex PCR was the method, and the copy in TCRdb shows in-frame clones only, minus some. The sample records roughly 240,000 clones, roughly 83% being singletons. The specimen sequenced was peripheral blood. Receptors were obtained from a man between 60 and 75 years old who had recovered from COVID-19.

This chain joins TRBV27 and TRBJ1-4; 7 bases match TRBD1. This CDR3 has 14 residues. CDR1 and CDR2 from the germline V gene are MNHEY and SMNVEV (reference sequence). Unmatched junction bases numbered 0, after V lost 2 bases and J lost 3 bases. The CDR3 is CASSLQGANEKLFF. In DNA, the CDR3 is TGTGCCAGCAGTTTACAGGGGGCTAATGAAAAACTGTTTTTT.

This clone was seen only once. The chain is built from TRBV5-1 and TRBJ2-1; 8 positions agree with TRBD2. J gave up 3 bases and V 6 bases, and 5 bases lay outside the gene matches. The germline V gene encodes CDR1 SGHRS and CDR2 YFSETQ. The CDR3 is 14 residues long. CDR3 loop: CASTPGGDYNEQFF. CDR3 nucleotides: TGCGCCAGCACCCCGGGGGGGGACTACAATGAGCAGTTCTTC.

The genes are TRBV2 and TRBJ1-2; possible D gene TRBD1, 5 bases. V lost 2 bases, J lost 8 bases, and 9 bases lay in between. The CDR3 is made up of 12 amino acids. CDR1 SNHLY and CDR2 FYNNEI come from the germline V gene. The CDR3 DNA is TGTGCCAGCAGTGAACAGGGCTACGGCTACACCTTC. It codes for CASSEQGYGYTF.

The V gene is TRBV3-1 (or the pseudogene TRBV3-2), the J gene TRBJ2-3; 14 bases are shared with TRBD2. Germline V CDR1 and CDR2: LGHDT, YNNKEL (reference sequence). The ends lost 1 base at V and 6 bases at J; junction bases unmatched: 6. The length of the CDR3 is 17 residues. The CDR3 coding sequence is TGTGCCAGCAGCCAAGCCAAGGGACTAGCGGGAGCGGATACGCAGTATTTT. It encodes CASSQAKGLAGADTQYF.

Worth noting for this clone: Other DNA sequences in this sample translate to the same CDR3. The V gene is TRBV18, the J gene TRBJ2-5; TRBD2 matches at 7 bases. With V trimmed by 3 bases and J by 0 bases, 1 base remained unmatched. The CDR3 has 14 amino acids. Germline loops: CDR1 KGHSH, CDR2 LQKENI. In DNA, the CDR3 is TGTGCCAGCTCACCTGGGGGGGACCAAGAGACCCAGTACTTC. Residues: CASSPGGDQETQYF.

V gene TRBV2 combines with J gene TRBJ1-5, with D possibly being TRBD1 (6 bases). The CDR3 is 13 residues long. CDR1 and CDR2 (germline): SNHLY, FYNNEI. V was trimmed by 1 base and J by 6 bases, leaving 7 bases between them. CDR3 loop: CASSEDRVQPQHF. The CDR3 DNA reads TGTGCCAGCAGTGAAGACAGGGTTCAGCCCCAGCATTTT.

The chain recombines TRBV21-1 with TRBJ2-6; the DNA was not used to check the table's D call, TRBD1. TRBV21-1 represents a pseudogene. The CDR3 is 18 amino acids. The CDR3 bases are TGTGCCAGCAGCAAATCCCGCAGGACAGGTGCTGGGGCCAACGTCCTGACTTTC. Residues: CASSKSRRTGAGANVLTF.

The chain recombines TRBV27 with TRBJ2-1; TRBD1 is a possible D gene (5 bases). This CDR3 has 15 amino acids. Germline loops: CDR1 MNHEY, CDR2 SMNVEV (reference sequence). Trimming took off 1 base at V and 5 bases at J, with 12 bases between the two ends. The CDR3 sequence: CASSLWGQVNNEQFF. DNA for the CDR3: TGTGCCAGCAGTTTATGGGGCCAGGTGAACAATGAGCAGTTCTTC.

V is TRBV19 and J is TRBJ1-3; maybe TRBD1 (6 bases). V lost 6 bases to trimming and J lost 0 bases, with 12 bases between them. The germline gives CDR1 LNHDA, CDR2 SQIVND (reference sequence). CDR3 length: 15 amino acids. In nucleotides, the CDR3 is TGTGCCAGTAGACAAGACAGGAGCTCTGGAAACACCATATATTTT. This gives the protein CASRQDRSSGNTIYF.

The V gene is TRBV4-1, the J gene TRBJ1-3; maybe TRBD1 (6 bases). V was clipped by 0 bases and J by 4 bases, with 13 bases between them. The germline gives CDR1 MGHRA, CDR2 YSYEKL. The CDR3 length is 16 residues. CDR3: CASSQDSQGPGNTIYF. DNA of the CDR3: TGCGCCAGCAGCCAAGATTCGCAGGGGCCCGGAAACACCATATATTTT.